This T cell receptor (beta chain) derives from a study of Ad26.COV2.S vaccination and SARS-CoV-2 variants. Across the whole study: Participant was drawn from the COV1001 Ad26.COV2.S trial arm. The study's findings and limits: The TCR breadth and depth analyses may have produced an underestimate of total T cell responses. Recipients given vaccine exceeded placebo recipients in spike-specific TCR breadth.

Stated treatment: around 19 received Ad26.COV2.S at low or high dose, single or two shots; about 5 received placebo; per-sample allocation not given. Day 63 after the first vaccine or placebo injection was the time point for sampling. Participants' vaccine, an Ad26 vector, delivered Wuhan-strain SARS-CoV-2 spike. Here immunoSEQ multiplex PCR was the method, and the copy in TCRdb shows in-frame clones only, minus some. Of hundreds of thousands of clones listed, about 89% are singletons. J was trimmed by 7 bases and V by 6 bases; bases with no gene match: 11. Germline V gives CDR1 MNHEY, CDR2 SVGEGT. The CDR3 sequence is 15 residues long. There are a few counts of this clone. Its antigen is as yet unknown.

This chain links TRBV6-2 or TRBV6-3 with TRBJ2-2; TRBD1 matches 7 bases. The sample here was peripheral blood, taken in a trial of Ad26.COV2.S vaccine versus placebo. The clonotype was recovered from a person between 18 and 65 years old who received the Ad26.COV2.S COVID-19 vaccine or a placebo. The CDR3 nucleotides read TGTGCCAGCAGCCCGGGACAGAGCCCCATCGGGGAGCTGTTTTTT. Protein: CASSPGQSPIGELFF.